Shown below are 12 T cell receptor beta chains from a single sample sequenced in a study of blood T cell repertoires in COVID-19. The table came from immunoSEQ multiplex PCR; TCRdb's copy has only in-frame clones and leaves some out. The sample lists approximately 280,000 clones, 85% occurring once. Input material: PBMCs or T cells enriched from blood (not recorded which). The receptors derive from a woman between 50 and 59 years old who had recovered from COVID-19.

This clone was seen once. Written as DNA, the CDR3 is TGTGCCACCGGAGGTTCTCGGTTCAATGAGCAGTTCTTC. Amino acid sequence: CATGGSRFNEQFF. The chain has TRBV15 and TRBJ2-1; D perhaps matches TRBD2 (5 bases). The V and J ends lost 8 bases and 6 bases respectively, with 14 bases between them. CDR3 length: 13 amino acids. Germline V gene data show CDR1 as LNHNV and CDR2 as YYDKDF (reference sequence).

This chain links TRBV7-3 with TRBJ2-3; 7 bases map to TRBD2. The CDR3 consists of 17 residues. The J segment lost 3 bases and the V segment lost 5 bases, leaving 14 bases of the junction unmatched. Germline values: CDR1 SGHTA, CDR2 FQGTGA. The CDR3 spells CASSLIRDYQGTDTQYF. CDR3 DNA sequence: TGTGCCAGCAGCCTCATCCGGGACTACCAAGGAACAGATACGCAGTATTTT.

The table lists this clone with a few counts. CDR3 DNA: TGTGCCAGCAGCCGGACAGGCACTCGGAATTCACCCCTCCACTTT. Translation gives CASSRTGTRNSPLHF. The chain uses TRBV5-4 and TRBJ1-6; 7 bases are a match to TRBD1. The CDR3 is 15 residues long. Trimming took 4 bases from V and 7 from J; bases not matched to a gene: 8. The germline gives CDR1 SGHNT, CDR2 YYREEE (reference sequence). The full variable domain, in which reference TRBV5-4 and TRBJ1-6 provide the parts outside the CDR3, is ETGVTQSPTHLIKTRGQQVTLRCSSQSGHNTVSWYQQALGQGPQFIFQYYREEENGRGNFPPRFSGLQFPNYSSELNVNALELDDSALYLCASSRTGTRNSPLHFGNGTRLTVT.

The chain joins TRBV5-1 to TRBJ2-1; 12 bases are shared with TRBD2. V trimming: 7 bases; J trimming: 4 bases; junction bases outside the gene matches: 3. The length of the CDR3 is 14 residues. The germline V gene encodes CDR1 SGHRS and CDR2 YFSETQ. The CDR3, as DNA: TGCGCCAGCGGAACTAGCGGGGGGTACAATGAGCAGTTCTTC. This gives the protein CASGTSGGYNEQFF.

The CDR3 DNA is TGTGCCAGCCAACCCCAGGAGGGCTACGAGCAGTACTTC. Its protein is CASQPQEGYEQYF. The rearrangement joins TRBV2 to TRBJ2-7; possibly TRBD2 for D (6 bases). CDR3 length equals 13 residues. Between the trimmed V and J ends, which lost 8 bases and 3 bases, there was a span of 14 bases. CDR1 and CDR2 from the germline V gene are SNHLY and FYNNEI.

This chain connects TRBV10-2 to TRBJ1-4; D is unclear. The germline gives CDR1 WSHSY, CDR2 SAAADI. The V end was cut by 6 bases, the J end by 3 bases, with 14 bases between. There are 15 residues in the CDR3. CDR3 bases: TGCGCCAGCAGGACACGCGGGGTGTCTAATGAAAAACTGTTTTTT. Its protein is CASRTRGVSNEKLFF.

The chain employs TRBV18 and TRBJ1-2; 8 nucleotides align to TRBD1. From germline, CDR1 is KGHSH and CDR2 LQKENI. CDR3 size: 13 residues. The trim removed 6 bases at V and 3 bases at J, leaving 3 bases unmatched. This CDR3 reads CASSQQGDYGYTF. The CDR3 bases are TGTGCCAGCTCGCAACAGGGGGACTATGGCTACACCTTC.

The chain is built from TRBV7-8 and TRBJ1-1; the D gene is possibly TRBD1 (6 bases). The CDR3 is made up of 15 amino acids. Germline lookup yields CDR1 SGHVS and CDR2 FQNEAQ. Trimming cost V 0 bases and J 0 bases, with 8 bases left between them. The CDR3 reads CASSLADRLNTEAFF. CDR3 nucleotides: TGTGCCAGCAGCTTAGCGGACAGACTGAACACTGAAGCTTTCTTT. Full variable domain (remainder filled in from reference TRBV7-8 and TRBJ1-1): GAGVSQSPRYKVAKRGQDVALRCDPISGHVSLFWYQQALGQGPEFLTYFQNEAQLDKSGLPSDRFFAERPEGSVSTLKIQRTQQEDSAVYLCASSLADRLNTEAFFGQGTRLTVV.

The rearrangement joins TRBV7-9 to TRBJ1-2, with TRBD1 matching over 7 bases. The V and J ends lost 4 bases and 11 bases, in that order; junction bases with no gene match: 7. Germline CDR1 reads SEHNR; CDR2 reads FQNEAQ (reference sequence). CDR3 length: 12 residues. The CDR3 DNA reads as TGTGCCAGCAGCTACGACAGGGATCGGTACACCTTC. Its protein product is CASSYDRDRYTF.

The chain couples TRBV5-6 to TRBJ1-2, with 11 bases lining up with TRBD1. Trimming took 5 bases from V and 6 from J; bases not matched to a gene: 3. This CDR3 is 13 amino acids long. Germline V gene sequence: CDR1 SGHDT, CDR2 YYEEEE. The CDR3 is CASSPDRGHGYTF. Here the CDR3 DNA reads TGTGCCAGCAGTCCGGACAGGGGGCATGGCTACACCTTC.

This clone was found a few times. The rearrangement uses TRBV29-1 and TRBJ1-2, with D hard to call. The CDR3 extends over 13 amino acids. Germline-derived CDR1 and CDR2 are SQVTM and ANQGSEA. V lost 1 base to trimming and J lost 4 bases, with 10 bases between them. The CDR3 DNA is TGCAGCGTTGAAGGAATTTCTAGCTATGGCTACACCTTC. This codes for CSVEGISSYGYTF. The full variable domain, with the rest looked up from reference TRBV29-1 and TRBJ1-2, is SAVISQKPSRDICQRGTSLTIQCQVDSQVTMMFWYRQQPGQSLTLIATANQGSEATYESGFVIDKFPISRPNLTFSTLTVSNMSPEDSSIYLCSVEGISSYGYTFGSGTRLTVV.

This clone is a singleton in its sample. V gene TRBV11-3 combines with J gene TRBJ1-4, with TRBD1 matching 7 bases. With 5 bases clipped from V and 4 bases from J, the junction kept 4 bases outside the gene matches. CDR3 length: 14 amino acids. Germline CDR1 reads SGHNT; CDR2 reads YENEEA. CDR3 DNA: TGTGCCAGCAGCCGAGGGGGCAATAATGAAAAACTGTTTTTT. Translating gives CASSRGGNNEKLFF.